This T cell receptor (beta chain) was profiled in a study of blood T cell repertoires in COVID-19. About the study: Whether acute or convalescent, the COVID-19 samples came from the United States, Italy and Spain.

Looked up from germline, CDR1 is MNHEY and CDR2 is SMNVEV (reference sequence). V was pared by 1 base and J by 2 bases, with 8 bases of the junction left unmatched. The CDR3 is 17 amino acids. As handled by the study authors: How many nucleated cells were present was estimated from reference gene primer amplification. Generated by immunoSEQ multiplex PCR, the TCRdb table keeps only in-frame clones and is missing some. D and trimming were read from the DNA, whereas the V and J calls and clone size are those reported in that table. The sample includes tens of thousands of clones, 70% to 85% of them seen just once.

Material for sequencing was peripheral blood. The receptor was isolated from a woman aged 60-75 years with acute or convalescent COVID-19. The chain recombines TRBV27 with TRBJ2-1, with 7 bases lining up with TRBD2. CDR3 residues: CASSLFPTSPAYNEQFF. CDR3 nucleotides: TGTGCCAGCAGTTTATTCCCGACTAGCCCTGCCTACAATGAGCAGTTCTTC.